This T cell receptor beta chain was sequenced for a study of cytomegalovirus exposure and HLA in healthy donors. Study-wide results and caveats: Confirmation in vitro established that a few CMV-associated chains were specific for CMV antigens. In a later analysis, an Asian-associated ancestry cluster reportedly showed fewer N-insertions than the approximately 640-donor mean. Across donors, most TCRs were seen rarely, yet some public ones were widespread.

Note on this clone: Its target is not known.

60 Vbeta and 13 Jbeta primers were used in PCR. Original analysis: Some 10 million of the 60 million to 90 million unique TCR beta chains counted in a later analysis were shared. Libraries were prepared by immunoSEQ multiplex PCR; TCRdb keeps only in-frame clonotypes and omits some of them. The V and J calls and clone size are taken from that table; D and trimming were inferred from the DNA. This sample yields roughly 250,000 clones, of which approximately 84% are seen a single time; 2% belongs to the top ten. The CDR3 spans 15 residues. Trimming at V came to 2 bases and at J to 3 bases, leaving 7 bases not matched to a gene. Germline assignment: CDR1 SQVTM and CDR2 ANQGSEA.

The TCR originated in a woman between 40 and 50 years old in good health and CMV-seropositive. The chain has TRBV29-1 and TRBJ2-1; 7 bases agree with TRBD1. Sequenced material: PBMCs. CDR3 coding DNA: TGCAGCGTTGAATGGGACAGTGGGCTCTACAATGAGCAGTTCTTC. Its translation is CSVEWDSGLYNEQFF.